This TCR beta chain is drawn from a study of blood T cell repertoires in COVID-19. Study-level information: Nucleic acid was either cDNA or gDNA, and it came from T cells, B-cell-depleted T cells, or PBMCs.

CDR1 and CDR2 from the germline V gene are MGHRA and YSYEKL. This CDR3 contains 13 residues. Between the trimmed V and J ends, which lost 9 bases and 10 bases, there was a span of 16 bases. Libraries were prepared by immunoSEQ multiplex PCR; TCRdb keeps only in-frame clonotypes and omits some of them. The sample shows 290,000 or so clones, roughly 85% of them seen only once. The receptor was isolated from a man over 45 with active or convalescent COVID-19. The chain links TRBV4-1 to TRBJ1-6; unclear D gene. Sequenced material: peripheral blood. In nucleotides, the CDR3 is TGCGCCAGTAGTGAATCGGGATCCTCACCCCTCCACTTT. Its protein is CASSESGSSPLHF.